A selection of T cell receptor beta chains follows, all from one sample in a study of technical replicates of blood from a handful of donors. Only in-frame clones appear in the TCRdb table, and some are missing; sequencing was by immunoSEQ multiplex PCR. Of about 57,000 clones in the sample, more than 85% were seen once. Sequenced material: PBMCs. These receptor sequences come from a human donor in good health. Some clones in this sample may be carry-over from other donors' samples. Each CDR3 is given without its conserved first and last residue. Fields, in order: J gene, D gene, V gene, CDR3 protein. D genes are given only for firm matches.

TRBJ2-3,-,TRBV21-1,ANYSGITNTQY
TRBJ2-3,TRBD2,TRBV25-1,ASSEYQREIPDTQY
TRBJ2-1,TRBD2,TRBV7-2,ASSFGREMNEQF
TRBJ2-3,-,TRBV5-1,ASSSDFPDTQY
TRBJ2-1,TRBD2,TRBV6-6,ASSPTGTSRNEQF
TRBJ1-2,-,TRBV6-5,ASSYHRDTSNYGYT
TRBJ2-3,TRBD1,TRBV5-4,ASNFRQGGTDTQY
TRBJ2-1,-,TRBV5-1,ASSSGLDNEQF
TRBJ1-1,-,TRBV15,ATSPRTGGTEAF
TRBJ1-1,-,TRBV20-1,SAGKEAF
TRBJ1-4,-,TRBV4-2,ASSQQATNEKLF
TRBJ2-1,TRBD2,TRBV9,ASSVVATSGNEQF
TRBJ1-4,TRBD1,TRBV4-2,ASTTGAGTVGEKLF
TRBJ1-1,-,TRBV6-1,ASSELTPGGTEAF
TRBJ2-1,-,TRBV6-4,ASSDSRGPGTYNEQF
TRBJ1-2,TRBD1,TRBV27,ASSSGMGQGNYGYT
TRBJ2-1,-,TRBV13,ASSKIGGRSYNEQF
TRBJ1-2,-,TRBV10-3,AISGAAGGYT
TRBJ2-7,TRBD2,TRBV6-5,ASIPTGGPAYEQY
TRBJ2-4,TRBD1,TRBV5-1,ASSFIRGGLAKNIQY
TRBJ2-5,-,TRBV18,ASSPPEETQY
TRBJ2-7,TRBD2,TRBV7-6,ASSLGGEEQY
TRBJ1-3,TRBD1,TRBV18,ASSPSTGVVGNTIY
TRBJ2-5,-,TRBV28,ASSGGGNGAQY
TRBJ1-2,TRBD1,TRBV6-6,ASSYYGTGDGYT
TRBJ1-1,TRBD1,TRBV6-1,ASSEMDRGVTEAF
TRBJ1-4,-,TRBV5-1,ASSLEGGQSNEKLF
TRBJ1-5,-,TRBV6-4,ASSEGEHQPQH
TRBJ2-1,-,TRBV7-3,ASSLGAGAGNEQF
TRBJ2-7,TRBD1,TRBV4-2,ASSPGQGPTYEQY
TRBJ2-2,-,TRBV7-3,ASTPGPSTGELF
TRBJ1-3,-,TRBV11-2,ASSSPRGRPGNTIY
TRBJ2-2,TRBD1,TRBV4-2,ASSQGTGEERTGELF
TRBJ1-1,-,TRBV6-4,ASSPTGIGEAF
TRBJ1-3,-,TRBV28,ASGGRQSSGNTIY
TRBJ2-7,TRBD2,TRBV4-3,ASSLWYGGGPPGLLENEQY
TRBJ2-3,-,TRBV5-1,ASSFEDYTDTQY
TRBJ1-1,TRBD1,TRBV6-6,ASSSWDRGNTEAF
TRBJ2-7,-,TRBV6-6,ASSYSKSRAYEQY
TRBJ2-1,-,TRBV9,ASSPRQLFEEQF
TRBJ1-1,-,TRBV2,ASSRYSRVPNTEAF
TRBJ2-1,-,TRBV2,ASRSLWDNAYNEQF
TRBJ2-1,-,TRBV7-9,ASSSSSYNEQF
TRBJ1-1,TRBD1,TRBV11-2,ASSSDRVKAF
TRBJ1-3,TRBD1,TRBV7-3,ASSWMGQSGSGNTIY
TRBJ2-7,TRBD1,TRBV2,ASTPRDSAYEQY
TRBJ1-1,-,TRBV27,ASSITGNTEAF
TRBJ2-1,-,TRBV18,ASSPSSGAYNEQF
TRBJ2-5,-,TRBV7-3,ASSLSREETQY
TRBJ1-1,-,TRBV11-1,ASIKTGNTEAF